This T cell receptor (beta chain) is from a study of cytomegalovirus exposure and HLA in healthy donors. Though probably carrying unrecorded immune exposures, donors were nominally healthy at sampling. The PCR used 60 Vbeta and 13 Jbeta primers. Clones were sequenced by immunoSEQ multiplex PCR, and TCRdb holds only the in-frame ones, with some missing. The sample shows roughly 120,000 clones, around 78% of them seen only once. Germline V lookup: CDR1 SGHRS, CDR2 YFSETQ. The CDR3 spans 12 residues. The V gene lost 5 bases and the J gene lost 10 bases, with 15 bases spanning the gap. V usage is TRBV5-1 and J usage is TRBJ1-2, with D unclear. This TCR came from a man aged 60 to 75 in good health and CMV-seropositive. The sequenced material came from PBMCs. Here the CDR3 DNA reads TGCGCCAGCAGTCTACAGAATAGCGACTACACCTTC. Translating gives CASSLQNSDYTF.